This TCR beta chain was documented in a study of OX40 agonist ivuxolimab in advanced cancers. Looking at the study overall: As their treatment, patients were administered ivuxolimab, an agonistic anti-OX40 (CD134) antibody. Two cutaneous melanoma patients and one hepatocellular carcinoma patient, three in all, had partial responses.

For this clone: The target antigen is unknown.

Libraries were prepared by immunoSEQ multiplex PCR; TCRdb keeps only in-frame clonotypes and omits some of them. Found here are approximately 66,000 clones, more than 80% of them singletons; the top ten hold about 6%. Study-level results: The specificity for antigen of the expanded peripheral T cells was not determined. The average count of expanded clones was higher among CD8+ T cells than among CD4+.

The clonotype was recovered from an adult with an advanced solid tumor such as melanoma, head and neck, liver or kidney cancer. The material sequenced was CD4+ or CD8+ T cells sorted from blood, taken in a trial of the OX40 agonist ivuxolimab.

CDR3 loop: CASSPGQGVSYEQYF. The CDR3 DNA sequence: TGTGCCAGTAGCCCCGGGCAGGGGGTTTCCTACGAGCAGTACTTC. The V and J genes are TRBV19 and TRBJ2-7, with 7 bases lining up with TRBD1. The CDR3 length is 15 residues. Germline CDR1 is LNHDA and CDR2 is SQIVND (reference sequence). The J segment lost 1 base and the V segment lost 6 bases, leaving 9 bases of the junction unmatched. Full variable domain (rest looked up from reference TRBV19 and TRBJ2-7): DGGITQSPKYLFRKEGQNVTLSCEQNLNHDAMYWYRQDPGQGLRLIYYSQIVNDFQKGDIAEGYSVSREKKESFPLTVTSAQKNPTAFYLCASSPGQGVSYEQYFGPGTRLTVT.